This TCR beta chain was retrieved from a study of radiation and T cells in renal cell carcinoma. Germline loops: CDR1 SGHTA, CDR2 FQGNSA. Trimming removed 2 bases from V and 5 bases from J, with 21 bases in between. The CDR3 contains 18 residues. As to time point: blood 2 weeks post-SBRT. Treatment indicated: 15 Gy SBRT to primary tumor, nephrectomy 4 weeks later. The repertoire was sequenced with immunoSEQ multiplex PCR; TCRdb's copy has only in-frame clones and lacks some. The table lists roughly 130,000 clones, around nine tenths of them singletons. Study-wide results and limits: No pretreatment tumor biopsies were available for baseline clonotypes. From baseline, blood top tumor clonotypes peaked at 2 weeks post-radiation.

Turning to this clone: The antigen is unknown.

The sequenced sample was blood, obtained from a patient whose treatment included radiotherapy and nephrectomy. This sequence was found in a woman in her 70s with renal cell carcinoma. The chain has TRBV7-2 and TRBJ2-2, with D possibly TRBD1 on 5 matching bases. CDR3 in amino acids: CASSLRAPPRARTGELFF. The CDR3 DNA follows: TGTGCCAGCAGCTTAAGGGCCCCACCCAGGGCAAGAACCGGGGAGCTGTTTTTT.